A selection of T cell receptor beta chains follows, all from one sample in a study of blood T cell repertoires in COVID-19. Measured with immunoSEQ multiplex PCR; TCRdb has only the in-frame clones, and not every one. The sample has 450,000 or so clones; 90% are singletons. Sequenced: PBMCs or T cells enriched from blood (not recorded which). These receptors were collected from a man younger than 35 who had recovered from COVID-19. Each CDR3 is given with its conserved first and last residue. The D gene is left open where the match is weak. Rows give clone size only sometimes, using once, few, many, or a class for an expanded clone.

D gene: TRBD2; V gene: TRBV5-1; J gene: TRBJ2-5; clone size: .; CDR3 protein: CASSKTSGVGETQYF; CDR3 DNA: TGCGCCAGCAGTAAGACTAGCGGGGTGGGAGAGACCCAGTACTTC
D gene: TRBD2; V gene: TRBV4-1; J gene: TRBJ2-1; clone size: .; CDR3 protein: CASSPQSGSFDEQFF; CDR3 DNA: TGCGCCAGCAGCCCCCAAAGCGGGAGTTTCGATGAGCAGTTCTTC
D gene: TRBD1; V gene: TRBV9; J gene: TRBJ1-5; clone size: .; CDR3 protein: CASSTGQGGSNQPQHF; CDR3 DNA: TGTGCCAGCAGCACCGGACAGGGGGGTAGCAATCAGCCCCAGCATTTT
D gene: TRBD1; V gene: TRBV25-1; J gene: TRBJ2-3; clone size: .; CDR3 protein: CASGIGTGTTDTQYF; CDR3 DNA: TGTGCCAGCGGGATAGGGACAGGGACCACAGATACGCAGTATTTT
D gene: TRBD1; V gene: TRBV10-3; J gene: TRBJ2-1; clone size: .; CDR3 protein: CAISGQGFGEQFF; CDR3 DNA: TGTGCCATCAGTGGACAGGGGTTTGGGGAGCAGTTCTTC
D gene: TRBD2; V gene: TRBV18; J gene: TRBJ2-7; clone size: .; CDR3 protein: CASSPGLAGAGYEQYF; CDR3 DNA: TGTGCCAGCTCACCGGGACTAGCGGGAGCGGGGTACGAGCAGTACTTC
D gene: .; V gene: TRBV7-9; J gene: TRBJ1-4; clone size: .; CDR3 protein: CASSLGGLNEKLFF; CDR3 DNA: TGTGCCAGCAGCTTAGGGGGGCTTAATGAAAAACTGTTTTTT
D gene: .; V gene: TRBV20-1; J gene: TRBJ1-1; clone size: .; CDR3 protein: CSASGGGGNTEAFF; CDR3 DNA: TGCAGTGCTAGTGGTGGGGGCGGTAACACTGAAGCTTTCTTT
D gene: TRBD1; V gene: TRBV14; J gene: TRBJ1-2; clone size: .; CDR3 protein: CASSQYIKGADGYTF; CDR3 DNA: TGTGCCAGCAGCCAATACATAAAGGGGGCGGATGGCTACACCTTC
D gene: .; V gene: TRBV12-3/TRBV12-4; J gene: TRBJ1-2; clone size: few; CDR3 protein: CASSRGGYTF; CDR3 DNA: TGTGCCAGCAGCCGGGGTGGCTACACCTTC
D gene: TRBD1; V gene: TRBV29-1; J gene: TRBJ1-1; clone size: .; CDR3 protein: CSALSGTGFAFF; CDR3 DNA: TGCAGCGCTCTATCCGGGACAGGGTTCGCTTTCTTT
D gene: TRBD2; V gene: TRBV2; J gene: TRBJ2-2; clone size: .; CDR3 protein: CASRPGLAANTGELFF; CDR3 DNA: TGTGCCAGCAGGCCCGGACTAGCGGCGAACACCGGGGAGCTGTTTTTT
D gene: .; V gene: TRBV6-5; J gene: TRBJ2-5; clone size: .; CDR3 protein: CASTTLAWGVETQYF; CDR3 DNA: TGTGCCAGCACCACACTAGCCTGGGGGGTAGAGACCCAGTACTTC
D gene: TRBD2; V gene: TRBV11-3; J gene: TRBJ2-7; clone size: .; CDR3 protein: CASSPGLAGPSYEQYF; CDR3 DNA: TGTGCCAGCAGCCCCGGACTAGCGGGGCCCTCCTACGAGCAGTACTTC
D gene: .; V gene: TRBV12-3/TRBV12-4; J gene: TRBJ1-3; clone size: .; CDR3 protein: CASRPVSGNTIYF; CDR3 DNA: TGTGCCAGCAGGCCAGTTTCTGGAAACACCATATATTTT
D gene: .; V gene: TRBV7-2; J gene: TRBJ1-2; clone size: .; CDR3 protein: CASSLARQGYGYTF; CDR3 DNA: TGTGCCAGCAGCTTAGCGCGGCAGGGGTACGGCTACACCTTC
D gene: .; V gene: TRBV7-2; J gene: TRBJ1-6; clone size: .; CDR3 protein: CASSSLGGGASPLHF; CDR3 DNA: TGTGCCAGCAGCTCCCTTGGGGGAGGGGCTTCACCCCTCCACTTT
D gene: .; V gene: TRBV3-1/TRBV3-2; J gene: TRBJ1-1; clone size: .; CDR3 protein: CASSQVSVNTEAFF; CDR3 DNA: TGTGCCAGCAGCCAAGTGAGTGTGAACACTGAAGCTTTCTTT